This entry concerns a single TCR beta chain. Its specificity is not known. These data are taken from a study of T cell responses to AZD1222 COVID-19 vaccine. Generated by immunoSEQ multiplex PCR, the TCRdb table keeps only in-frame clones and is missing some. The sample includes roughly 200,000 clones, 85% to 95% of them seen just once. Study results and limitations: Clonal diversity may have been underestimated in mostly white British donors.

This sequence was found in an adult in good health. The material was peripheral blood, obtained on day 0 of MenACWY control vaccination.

The CDR3 region has the DNA TGTGCCAGCAGGGCCGACGGGACAGGACTATATGGCTACACCTTC. This gives the protein CASRADGTGLYGYTF. The chain carries TRBV2 and TRBJ1-2, with 8 bases matching TRBD1. Germline-derived CDR1 and CDR2 are SNHLY and FYNNEI. The CDR3 totals 15 residues. V lost 6 bases and J lost 5; bases outside the gene matches: 11.